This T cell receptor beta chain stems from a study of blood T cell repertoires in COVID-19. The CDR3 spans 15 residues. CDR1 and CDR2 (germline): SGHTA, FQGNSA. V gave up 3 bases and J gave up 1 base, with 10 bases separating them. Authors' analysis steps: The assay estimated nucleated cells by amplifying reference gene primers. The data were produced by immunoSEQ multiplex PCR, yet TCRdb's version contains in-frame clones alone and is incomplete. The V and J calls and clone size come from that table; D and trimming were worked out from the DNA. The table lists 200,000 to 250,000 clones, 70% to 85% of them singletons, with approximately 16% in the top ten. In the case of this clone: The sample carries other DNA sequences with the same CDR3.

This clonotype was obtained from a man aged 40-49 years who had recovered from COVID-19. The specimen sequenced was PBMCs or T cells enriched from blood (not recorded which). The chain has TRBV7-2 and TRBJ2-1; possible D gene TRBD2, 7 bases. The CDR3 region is CASSLGGPSYNEQFF. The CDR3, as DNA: TGTGCCAGCAGCTTGGGGGGGCCTTCCTACAATGAGCAGTTCTTC.